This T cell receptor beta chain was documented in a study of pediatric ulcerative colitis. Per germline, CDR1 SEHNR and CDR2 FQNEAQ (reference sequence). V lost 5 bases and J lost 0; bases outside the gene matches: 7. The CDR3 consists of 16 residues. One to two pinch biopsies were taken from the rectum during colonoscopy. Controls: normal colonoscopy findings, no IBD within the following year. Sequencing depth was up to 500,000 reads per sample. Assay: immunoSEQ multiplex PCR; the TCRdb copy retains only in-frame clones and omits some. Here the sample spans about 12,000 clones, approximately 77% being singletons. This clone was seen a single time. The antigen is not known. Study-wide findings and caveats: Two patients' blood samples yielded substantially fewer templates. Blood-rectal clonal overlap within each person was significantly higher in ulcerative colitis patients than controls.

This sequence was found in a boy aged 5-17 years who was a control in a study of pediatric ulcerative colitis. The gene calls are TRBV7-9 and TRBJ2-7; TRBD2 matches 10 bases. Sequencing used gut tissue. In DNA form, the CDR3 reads TGTGCCAGCAGCCCTCGGACTAGCGGATCCTCCTACGAGCAGTACTTC. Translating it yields CASSPRTSGSSYEQYF.